This T cell receptor beta chain was captured in a study of T cell responses to AZD1222 COVID-19 vaccine. The protocol was immunoSEQ multiplex PCR, while the TCRdb copy is restricted to in-frame clones and leaves out a portion. The table lists tens of thousands of clones, approximately 84% of them singletons, with around a sixth in the top ten. General observations from the study: Only a handful of individuals given AZD1222 were seropositive at baseline. Reportedly, nearly half the spike-specific TCRs target unmutated variant regions. Donors, mostly white British, included more females; clonal diversity was possibly underestimated. Every sample of the repertoires postdated the peak T cell response.

CDR1 is KGHSH and CDR2 is LQKENI in the germline V gene. The CDR3 has 14 amino acids. Deletions cut 2 bases from V and 1 base from J, with 3 bases between. Notes on this clone: Its antigen is still unknown.

The source of this sequence is an adult in good health. The sample in question was peripheral blood, obtained on day 0 of AZD1222 vaccination. The V call is TRBV18, the J call TRBJ2-6; D not resolved. CDR3 region: CASSPGSGANVLTF. DNA for the CDR3: TGTGCCAGCTCACCAGGGTCTGGGGCCAACGTCCTGACTTTC.